This TCR beta chain was found in a study of blood T cell repertoires in COVID-19. About the study: T cells, B-cell-depleted T cells, or PBMCs supplied cDNA or gDNA.

Trimming took 5 bases from V and 5 from J, leaving 15 bases between them. Germline V gene sequence: CDR1 MNHEY, CDR2 SMNVEV (reference sequence). The CDR3 has 14 residues. In the original processing: Amplification of reference gene primers provided the estimated nucleated cell counts. Measured with immunoSEQ multiplex PCR; TCRdb has only the in-frame clones, and not every one. That table gives V, J and clone size, and the DNA gave D and trimming. Found here are about 170,000 clones, around nine tenths of them singletons; the top ten hold about 0.77%. The age range of participants was about 18 to 100 years, with residence in about two dozen US areas.

Sequencing used PBMCs or T cells enriched from blood (not recorded which). The sequence was obtained from a woman between 18 and 30 years old who had recovered from COVID-19. The chain recombines TRBV27 with TRBJ1-1; D unresolved. The CDR3 protein is CASSPRVSRTEAFF. CDR3 in DNA: TGTGCCAGCAGTCCCCGGGTGAGTCGGACTGAAGCTTTCTTT.